This T cell receptor (beta chain) came from a study of blood T cell repertoires in COVID-19. CDR1 SGHTA and CDR2 FQGNSA come from the germline V gene. The V end was cut by 6 bases, the J end by 4 bases, with 15 bases between. The CDR3 has 14 amino acids. This clone appeared once. This table comes from immunoSEQ multiplex PCR, and its TCRdb copy is limited to in-frame clones, with some not included. The table shows about 250,000 clones, with roughly 89% occurring only once. This TCR came from a woman in her thirties or forties who had recovered from COVID-19. Input material: peripheral blood. The V call is TRBV7-2, the J call TRBJ2-5; TRBD2 might be the D (7 bases). The CDR3 DNA sequence: TGTGCCAGCAGTAAGGGAGGGGGAGGAGAGACCCAGTACTTC. Translating gives CASSKGGGGETQYF. The full variable domain, rest sourced from reference TRBV7-2 and TRBJ2-5, is GAGVSQSPSNKVTEKGKDVELRCDPISGHTALYWYRQSLGQGLEFLIYFQGNSAPDKSGLPSDRFSAERTGGSVSTLTIQRTQQEDSAVYLCASSKGGGGETQYFGPGTRLLVL.